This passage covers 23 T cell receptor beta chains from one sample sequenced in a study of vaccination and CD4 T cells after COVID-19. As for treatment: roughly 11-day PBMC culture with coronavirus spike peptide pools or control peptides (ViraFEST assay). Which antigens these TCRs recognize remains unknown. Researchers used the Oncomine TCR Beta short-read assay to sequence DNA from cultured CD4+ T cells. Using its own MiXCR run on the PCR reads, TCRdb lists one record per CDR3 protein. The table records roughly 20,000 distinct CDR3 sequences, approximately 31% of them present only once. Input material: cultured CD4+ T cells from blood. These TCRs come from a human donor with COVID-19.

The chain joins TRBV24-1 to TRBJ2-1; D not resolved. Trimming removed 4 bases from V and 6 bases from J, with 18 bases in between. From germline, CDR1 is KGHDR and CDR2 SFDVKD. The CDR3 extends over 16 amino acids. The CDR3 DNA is TGTGCCACCAGTGACAGTCAAACCTCTGGGGTCAATGAGCAGTTCTTC. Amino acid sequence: CATSDSQTSGVNEQFF.

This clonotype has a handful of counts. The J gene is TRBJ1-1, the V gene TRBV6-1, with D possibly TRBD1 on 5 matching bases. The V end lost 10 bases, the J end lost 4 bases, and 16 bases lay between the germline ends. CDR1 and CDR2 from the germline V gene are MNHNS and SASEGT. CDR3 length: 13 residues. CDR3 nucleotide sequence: TGTGCCACCTACTTCGGGGGGAGCACTGAAGCTTTCTTT. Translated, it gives CATYFGGSTEAFF.

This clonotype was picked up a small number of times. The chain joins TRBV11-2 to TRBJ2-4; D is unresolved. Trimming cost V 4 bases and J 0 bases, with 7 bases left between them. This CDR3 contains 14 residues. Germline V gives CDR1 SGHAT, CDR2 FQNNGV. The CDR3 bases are TGTGCCAGCAGCTCCCGACTAGCCAAAAACATTCAGTACTTC. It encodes CASSSRLAKNIQYF. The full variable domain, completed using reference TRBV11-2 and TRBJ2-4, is EAGVAQSPRYKIIEKRQSVAFWCNPISGHATLYWYQQILGQGPKLLIQFQNNGVVDDSQLPKDRFSAERLKGVDSTLKIQPAKLEDSAVYLCASSSRLAKNIQYFGAGTRLSVL.

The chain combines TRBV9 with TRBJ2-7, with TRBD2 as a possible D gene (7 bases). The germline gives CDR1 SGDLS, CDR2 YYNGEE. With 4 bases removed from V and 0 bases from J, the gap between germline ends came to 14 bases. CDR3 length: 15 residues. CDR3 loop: CASSLGGVSSYEQYF. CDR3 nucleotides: TGTGCCAGCAGCCTAGGGGGGGTAAGCTCCTACGAGCAGTACTTC.

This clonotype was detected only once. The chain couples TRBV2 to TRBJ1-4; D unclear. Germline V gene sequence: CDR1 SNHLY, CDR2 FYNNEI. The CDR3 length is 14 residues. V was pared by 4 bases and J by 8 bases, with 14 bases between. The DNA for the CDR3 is TGTGCCAGCAGTGGGACCCTGGGGAAGGAAAAACTGTTTTTT. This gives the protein CASSGTLGKEKLFF.

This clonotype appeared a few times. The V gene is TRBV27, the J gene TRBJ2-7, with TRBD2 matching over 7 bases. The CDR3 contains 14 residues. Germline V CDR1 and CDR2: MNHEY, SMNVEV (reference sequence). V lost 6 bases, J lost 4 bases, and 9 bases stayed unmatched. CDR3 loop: CASRSGGTPYEQYF. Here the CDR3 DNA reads TGTGCCAGCAGGTCCGGGGGGACGCCTTACGAGCAGTACTTC.

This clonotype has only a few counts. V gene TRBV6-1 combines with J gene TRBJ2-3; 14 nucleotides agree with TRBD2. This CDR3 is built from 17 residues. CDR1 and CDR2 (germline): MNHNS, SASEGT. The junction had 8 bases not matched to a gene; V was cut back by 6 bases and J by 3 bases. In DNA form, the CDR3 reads TGTGCCAGCAGATCCCGACTAGCGGGGGGGCGGACAGATACGCAGTATTTT. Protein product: CASRSRLAGGRTDTQYF.

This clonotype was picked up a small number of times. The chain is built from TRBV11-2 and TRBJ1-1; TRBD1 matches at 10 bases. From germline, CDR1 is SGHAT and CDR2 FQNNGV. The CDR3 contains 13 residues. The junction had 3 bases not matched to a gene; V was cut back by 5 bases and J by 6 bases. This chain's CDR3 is CASSRDRGSEAFF. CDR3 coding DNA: TGTGCCAGCAGCCGGGACAGGGGCTCTGAAGCTTTCTTT.

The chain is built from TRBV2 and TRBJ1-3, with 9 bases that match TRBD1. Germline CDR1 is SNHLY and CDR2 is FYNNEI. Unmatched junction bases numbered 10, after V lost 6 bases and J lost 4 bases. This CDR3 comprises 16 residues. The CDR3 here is CASSDRMTGGGNTIYF. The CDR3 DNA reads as TGTGCCAGCAGCGATCGAATGACAGGGGGAGGAAACACCATATATTTT. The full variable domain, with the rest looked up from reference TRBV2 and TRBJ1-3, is EPEVTQTPSHQVTQMGQEVILRCVPISNHLYFYWYRQILGQKVEFLVSFYNNEISEKSEIFDDQFSVERPDGSNFTLKIRSTKLEDSAMYFCASSDRMTGGGNTIYFGEGSWLTVV.

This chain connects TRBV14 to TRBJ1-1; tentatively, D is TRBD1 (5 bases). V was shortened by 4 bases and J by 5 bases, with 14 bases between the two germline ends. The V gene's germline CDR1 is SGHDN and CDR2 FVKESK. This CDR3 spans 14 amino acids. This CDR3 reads CASSPSGGGTEAFF. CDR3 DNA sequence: TGTGCCAGCAGCCCGTCGGGGGGGGGGACTGAAGCTTTCTTT.

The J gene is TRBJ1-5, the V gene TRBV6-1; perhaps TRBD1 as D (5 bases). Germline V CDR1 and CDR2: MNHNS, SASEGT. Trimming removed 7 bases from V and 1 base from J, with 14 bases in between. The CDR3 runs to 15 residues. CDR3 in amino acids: CASTFRGLSNQPQHF. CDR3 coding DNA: TGTGCCAGCACCTTTAGGGGTCTGAGCAATCAGCCCCAGCATTTT.

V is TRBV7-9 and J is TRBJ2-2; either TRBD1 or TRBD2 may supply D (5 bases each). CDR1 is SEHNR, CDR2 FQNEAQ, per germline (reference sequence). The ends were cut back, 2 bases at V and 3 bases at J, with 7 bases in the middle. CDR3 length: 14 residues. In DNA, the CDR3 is TGTGCCAGCAGCTTACTGGGGGACACCGGGGAGCTGTTTTTT. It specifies CASSLLGDTGELFF. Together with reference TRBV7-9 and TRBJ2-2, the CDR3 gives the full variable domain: DTGVSQNPRHKITKRGQNVTFRCDPISEHNRLYWYRQTLGQGPEFLTYFQNEAQLEKSRLLSDRFSAERPKGSFSTLEIQRTEQGDSAMYLCASSLLGDTGELFFGEGSRLTVL.

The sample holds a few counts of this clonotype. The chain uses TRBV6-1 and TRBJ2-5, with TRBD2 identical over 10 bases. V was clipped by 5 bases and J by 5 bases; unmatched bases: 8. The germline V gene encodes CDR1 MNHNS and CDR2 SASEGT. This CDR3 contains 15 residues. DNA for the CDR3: TGTGCCAGCAGTCCCGCAGCGGGGGGGCAGGAGACCCAGTACTTC. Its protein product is CASSPAAGGQETQYF.

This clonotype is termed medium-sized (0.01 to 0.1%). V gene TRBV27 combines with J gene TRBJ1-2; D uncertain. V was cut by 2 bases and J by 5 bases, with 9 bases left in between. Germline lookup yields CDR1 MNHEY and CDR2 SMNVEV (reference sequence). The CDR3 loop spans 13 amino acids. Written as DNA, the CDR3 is TGTGCCAGCAGTTTACAGCGAGCGTATGGCTACACCTTC. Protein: CASSLQRAYGYTF.

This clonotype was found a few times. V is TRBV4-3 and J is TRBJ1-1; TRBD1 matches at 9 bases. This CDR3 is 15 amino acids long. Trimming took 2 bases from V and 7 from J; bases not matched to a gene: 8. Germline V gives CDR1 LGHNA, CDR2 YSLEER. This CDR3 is CASSQTDRGSGEAFF. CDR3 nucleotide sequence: TGCGCCAGCAGCCAAACGGACAGGGGATCTGGTGAAGCTTTCTTT.

CDR3 region: CASSDRDRGGYF. The CDR3 region has the DNA TGCGCCAGCAGTGACCGAGACAGGGGAGGGTACTTC. The gene calls are TRBV10-1 and TRBJ2-4; 8 positions agree with TRBD1. The CDR3 loop spans 12 amino acids. The junction had 7 bases not matched to a gene; V was cut back by 3 bases and J by 15 bases. Germline assignment: CDR1 WNHNN and CDR2 SYGVQD (reference sequence).

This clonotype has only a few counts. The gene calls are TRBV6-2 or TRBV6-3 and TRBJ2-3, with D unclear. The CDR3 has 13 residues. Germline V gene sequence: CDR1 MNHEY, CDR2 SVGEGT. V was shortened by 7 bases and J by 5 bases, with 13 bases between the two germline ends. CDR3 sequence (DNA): TGTGCCAGCACTCAAGAATGGGGAGATACGCAGTATTTT. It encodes CASTQEWGDTQYF.

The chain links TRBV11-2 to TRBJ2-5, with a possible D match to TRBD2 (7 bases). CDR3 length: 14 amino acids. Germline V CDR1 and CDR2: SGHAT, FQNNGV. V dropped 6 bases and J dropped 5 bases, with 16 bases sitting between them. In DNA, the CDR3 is TGTGCCAGCAGACGGTGGGGGGGCCGCGAGACCCAGTACTTC. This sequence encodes CASRRWGGRETQYF.

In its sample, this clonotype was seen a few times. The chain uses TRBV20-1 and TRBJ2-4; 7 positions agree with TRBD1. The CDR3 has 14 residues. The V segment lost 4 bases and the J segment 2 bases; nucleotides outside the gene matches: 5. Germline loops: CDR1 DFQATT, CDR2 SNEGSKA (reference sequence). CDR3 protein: CSANNRGPKNIQYF. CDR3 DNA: TGCAGTGCTAACAATAGGGGGCCCAAAAACATTCAGTACTTC.

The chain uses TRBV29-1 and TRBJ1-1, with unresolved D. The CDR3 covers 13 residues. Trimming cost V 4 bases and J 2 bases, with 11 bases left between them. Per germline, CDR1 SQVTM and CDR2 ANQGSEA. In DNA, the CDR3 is TGCAGCGTTGCCGTGGAGTTAAACACTGAAGCTTTCTTT. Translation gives CSVAVELNTEAFF.

CDR3 in amino acids: CASSLGAGPSGILGIQYF. As DNA, the CDR3 is TGCGCCAGCAGCTTGGGAGCAGGTCCTAGCGGCATTTTGGGCATTCAGTACTTC. The chain links TRBV5-1 to TRBJ2-4; 7 nucleotides match TRBD2. V dropped 0 bases and J dropped 9; count of bases not matched to a gene: 18. There are 18 residues in the CDR3. The germline CDR1 and CDR2 sequences are SGHRS and YFSETQ.

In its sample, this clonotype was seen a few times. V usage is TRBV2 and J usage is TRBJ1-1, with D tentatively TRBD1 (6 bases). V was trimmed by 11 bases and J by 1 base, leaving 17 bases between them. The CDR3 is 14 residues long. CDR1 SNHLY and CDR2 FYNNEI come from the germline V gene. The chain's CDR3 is CADRGKTSNTEAFF. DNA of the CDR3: TGTGCCGATAGGGGGAAGACTTCGAACACTGAAGCTTTCTTT.

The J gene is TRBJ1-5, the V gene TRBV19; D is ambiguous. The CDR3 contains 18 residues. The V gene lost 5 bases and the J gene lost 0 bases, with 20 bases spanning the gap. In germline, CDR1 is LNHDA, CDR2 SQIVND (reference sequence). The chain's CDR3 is CASSPLARTDYSNQPQHF. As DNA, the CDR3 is TGTGCCAGTAGTCCCTTGGCCCGCACGGACTATAGCAATCAGCCCCAGCATTTT.